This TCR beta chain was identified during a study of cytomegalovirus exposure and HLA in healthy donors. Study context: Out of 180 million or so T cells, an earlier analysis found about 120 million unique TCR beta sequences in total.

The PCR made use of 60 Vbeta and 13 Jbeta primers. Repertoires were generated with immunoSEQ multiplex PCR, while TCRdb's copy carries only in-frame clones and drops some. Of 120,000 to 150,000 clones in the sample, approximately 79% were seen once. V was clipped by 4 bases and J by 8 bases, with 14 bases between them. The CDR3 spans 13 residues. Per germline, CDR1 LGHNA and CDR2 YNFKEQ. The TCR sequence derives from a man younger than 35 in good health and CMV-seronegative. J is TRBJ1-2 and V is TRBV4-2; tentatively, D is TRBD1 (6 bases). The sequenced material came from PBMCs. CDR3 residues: CASSRRTGNGYTF. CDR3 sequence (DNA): TGTGCCAGCAGCCGCCGTACAGGGAACGGCTACACCTTC.